The 32 T cell receptor beta chains listed next were all sequenced from one sample in a study of cytomegalovirus exposure and HLA in healthy donors. Primers included in the PCR were 60 Vbeta and 13 Jbeta primers. Profiled with immunoSEQ multiplex PCR; TCRdb holds only in-frame clones, not every one. The table records about 110,000 clones, 73% of them present only once. Sequences were obtained from PBMCs. The source is a man aged 40-55 years in good health and CMV-seronegative.

This clone has only one observation. The V and J genes are TRBV9 and TRBJ2-7; D remains unclear. The V end was cut by 0 bases, the J end by 4 bases, with 11 bases between. This CDR3 spans 14 amino acids. Germline lookup yields CDR1 SGDLS and CDR2 YYNGEE. The CDR3 bases are TGTGCCAGCAGCGTAGGCCACAACCCATACGAGCAGTACTTC. Encoded protein: CASSVGHNPYEQYF.

This clone showed up just a few times. The CDR3 reads CASSLSTGGLSDNEQFF. The CDR3 nucleotides read TGTGCCAGCAGCTTATCGACGGGGGGGCTAAGTGACAATGAGCAGTTCTTC. The chain has TRBV11-2 and TRBJ2-1, with 8 bases lining up with TRBD2. Germline V gene sequence: CDR1 SGHAT, CDR2 FQNNGV. V was clipped by 2 bases and J by 5 bases; unmatched bases: 11. The CDR3 has 17 residues.

The chain is built from TRBV6-5 and TRBJ1-2; D remains ambiguous. V lost 6 bases to trimming and J lost 6 bases, with 14 bases between them. This CDR3 has 13 residues. CDR1 and CDR2 (germline): MNHEY, SVGAGI. The CDR3 region has the DNA TGTGCCAGCAGCGCCGGGAGACGGGATGGCTACACCTTC. The encoded protein is CASSAGRRDGYTF.

V usage is TRBV30 and J usage is TRBJ1-1, with D hard to call. The CDR3 extends over 17 amino acids. Trimming cost V 1 base and J 4 bases, with 22 bases left between them. The germline gives CDR1 GTSNPN, CDR2 SVGIG (reference sequence). This CDR3 reads CAWSDSPKIGGSTEAFF. The CDR3 DNA reads as TGTGCCTGGAGTGACAGTCCCAAAATCGGCGGGAGCACTGAAGCTTTCTTT.

This sequence joins TRBV11-2 and TRBJ1-2; perhaps TRBD1 as D (6 bases). The CDR3 length is 16 residues. Trimming took 1 base from V and 1 from J, leaving 13 bases between them. Germline assignment: CDR1 SGHAT and CDR2 FQNNGV. CDR3 DNA sequence: TGTGCCAGCAGCTTAGTCCGCGACAGGAATAACTATGGCTACACCTTC. Translation: CASSLVRDRNNYGYTF.

The chain couples TRBV6-1 to TRBJ2-6; D is perhaps TRBD2 (5 bases). The V end was cut by 2 bases, the J end by 0 bases, with 5 bases between. Germline V gene lookup returns CDR1 MNHNS and CDR2 SASEGT. This CDR3 contains 15 residues. CDR3: CASSETSSGANVLTF. CDR3 bases: TGTGCCAGCAGTGAAACTAGCTCTGGGGCCAACGTCCTGACTTTC.

V is TRBV4-2 and J is TRBJ2-5; 10 positions match TRBD2. The germline V gene encodes CDR1 LGHNA and CDR2 YNFKEQ. The CDR3 is made up of 17 amino acids. Trimming removed 1 base from V and 5 bases from J; junction bases left unmatched: 10. This CDR3 is CASSQVGSGGAAETQYF. DNA of the CDR3: TGTGCCAGCAGCCAAGTAGGGAGCGGGGGGGCCGCGGAGACCCAGTACTTC.

CDR3 sequence (DNA): TGTGCCAGTAGTATTTTGTCCGCGGGGCAGCCCCAGCATTTT. It yields the protein CASSILSAGQPQHF. The chain is built from TRBV19 and TRBJ1-5; D gene ambiguous. V dropped 3 bases and J dropped 7 bases, with 13 bases sitting between them. Germline V gene lookup returns CDR1 LNHDA and CDR2 SQIVND (reference sequence). The CDR3 loop spans 14 amino acids.

The CDR3 DNA follows: TGTGCCAGCAGCTGGACAGGGGGGTCCGAGCAGTACTTC. It encodes CASSWTGGSEQYF. V gene TRBV14 combines with J gene TRBJ2-7, with 10 bases fitting TRBD1. Germline lookup yields CDR1 SGHDN and CDR2 FVKESK. Losses at the gene ends were 5 bases for V and 6 bases for J; bases not matched to a gene: 4. CDR3 length equals 13 residues.

The V call is TRBV14, the J call TRBJ2-1, with TRBD2 as a possible D gene (5 bases). The CDR3 is 15 amino acids. Germline CDR1 is SGHDN and CDR2 is FVKESK. Trimming pared 1 base from V and 3 bases from J, leaving 10 bases between. As DNA, the CDR3 is TGTGCCAGCAGCCAAGGGAGGCTGAACTACAATGAGCAGTTCTTC. It specifies CASSQGRLNYNEQFF.

The chain is built from TRBV7-9 and TRBJ2-5; tentatively, D is TRBD2 (6 bases). This CDR3 comprises 14 residues. CDR1 is SEHNR, CDR2 FQNEAQ, per germline (reference sequence). The germline V and J ends were trimmed by 7 bases and 5 bases, with 17 bases remaining between them. The CDR3 sequence is CASKMTEGLETQYF. CDR3 sequence (DNA): TGTGCCAGCAAAATGACGGAGGGGTTGGAGACCCAGTACTTC. The variable domain in full, with the rest retrieved from reference TRBV7-9 and TRBJ2-5, is DTGVSQNPRHKITKRGQNVTFRCDPISEHNRLYWYRQTLGQGPEFLTYFQNEAQLEKSRLLSDRFSAERPKGSFSTLEIQRTEQGDSAMYLCASKMTEGLETQYFGPGTRLLVL.

V is TRBV27 and J is TRBJ1-5; possible D gene TRBD1, 6 bases. Germline lookup yields CDR1 MNHEY and CDR2 SMNVEV (reference sequence). The V and J ends lost 6 bases and 7 bases respectively, with 13 bases between them. There are 13 residues in the CDR3. In DNA, the CDR3 is TGTGCCAGCAGGAATCACAGGGACCAGCCCCAGCATTTT. It is translated as CASRNHRDQPQHF.

The chain recombines TRBV4-1 with TRBJ1-1; D remains ambiguous. Germline CDR1 is MGHRA and CDR2 is YSYEKL. This CDR3 is 14 amino acids long. V gave up 7 bases and J gave up 2 bases, with 14 bases separating them. In nucleotides, the CDR3 is TGCGCCAGCAAGGAAGGAGGGCGAAACACTGAAGCTTTCTTT. Encoded protein: CASKEGGRNTEAFF.

This rearrangement joins TRBV7-9 to TRBJ2-7; D is uncertain. The CDR3 is made up of 13 amino acids. V was trimmed by 3 bases and J by 3 bases, leaving 9 bases between them. Germline V gene lookup returns CDR1 SEHNR and CDR2 FQNEAQ (reference sequence). This chain's CDR3 is CASSLSGIYEQYF. CDR3 DNA sequence: TGTGCCAGCAGCTTGTCGGGTATCTACGAGCAGTACTTC.

The V gene is TRBV4-2, the J gene TRBJ1-5, with D hard to call. Germline lookup yields CDR1 LGHNA and CDR2 YNFKEQ. There are 14 residues in the CDR3. V dropped 0 bases and J dropped 4 bases, with 7 bases sitting between them. Written as DNA, the CDR3 is TGTGCCAGCAGCCAAGAGGGAGGAAATCAGCCCCAGCATTTT. It yields the protein CASSQEGGNQPQHF.

This rearrangement joins TRBV7-6 to TRBJ2-2, with D unresolved. The germline V gene has CDR1 SGHVS and CDR2 FNYEAQ. The CDR3 has 12 amino acids. Trimming left V 1 base short and J 7 bases short, with 4 bases between. The CDR3 loop is CASSLVSGELFF. DNA of the CDR3: TGTGCCAGCAGCTTAGTCAGCGGGGAGCTGTTTTTT.

V and J are TRBV28 and TRBJ1-1, with TRBD1 matching 10 bases. Unmatched junction bases numbered 14, after V lost 8 bases and J lost 11 bases. The germline CDR1 and CDR2 sequences are MDHEN and SYDVKM. The CDR3 length is 14 residues. The CDR3 nucleotides read TGTGCCAGCGCTAGCTCCAATGACAGGGGGCTGGCTTTCTTT. Amino acid sequence: CASASSNDRGLAFF.

The rearrangement joins TRBV18 to TRBJ2-7; D gene ambiguous. The CDR3 covers 13 residues. Per the germline V gene, CDR1 is KGHSH and CDR2 is LQKENI. V lost 2 bases to trimming and J lost 2 bases, with 7 bases between them. CDR3 DNA: TGTGCCAGCTCACCAGCAGAGGCCTACGAGCAGTACTTC. Its protein is CASSPAEAYEQYF.

V usage is TRBV5-1 and J usage is TRBJ2-7, with 7 positions matching TRBD1. The CDR3 covers 14 residues. CDR1 and CDR2 from the germline V gene are SGHRS and YFSETQ. The V segment lost 0 bases and the J segment 5 bases; nucleotides outside the gene matches: 5. This chain's CDR3 is CASSLDRGKHEQYF. The CDR3 DNA sequence: TGCGCCAGCAGCTTGGACAGGGGTAAACACGAGCAGTACTTC.

V and J are TRBV4-3 and TRBJ1-1; 11 bases agree with TRBD1. The CDR3 runs to 13 residues. The germline gives CDR1 LGHNA, CDR2 YSLEER. The trim removed 8 bases at V and 4 bases at J, leaving 3 bases unmatched. CDR3 protein: CASGGQGATEAFF. The CDR3, as DNA: TGCGCCAGCGGAGGACAGGGGGCCACTGAAGCTTTCTTT.

The chain employs TRBV11-1 and TRBJ2-7, with 9 bases lining up with TRBD1. The CDR3 spans 15 residues. Trimming removed 5 bases from V and 3 bases from J; junction bases left unmatched: 8. Looked up from germline, CDR1 is SGHAT and CDR2 is FQDESV (reference sequence). The CDR3 DNA reads TGTGCCAGCAGCCCCCCCGGGACAGGGTTCTACGAGCAGTACTTC. The encoded protein is CASSPPGTGFYEQYF. Full variable domain (missing parts from reference TRBV11-1 and TRBJ2-7): EAEVAQSPRYKITEKSQAVAFWCDPISGHATLYWYRQILGQGPELLVQFQDESVVDDSQLPKDRFSAERLKGVDSTLKIQPAELGDSAMYLCASSPPGTGFYEQYFGPGTRLTVT.

This clone was seen a handful of times. The rearrangement uses TRBV6-5 and TRBJ2-3, with 10 bases that match TRBD2. Germline trimming cut 4 bases from V and 8 bases from J; bases unmatched to any gene: 9. The CDR3 contains 15 residues. The germline V gene has CDR1 MNHEY and CDR2 SVGAGI. CDR3 protein: CASSSKRGGSPTQYF. The DNA for the CDR3 is TGTGCCAGCAGTTCTAAGCGGGGGGGCTCTCCTACGCAGTATTTT.

CDR3 sequence reads: CASSEEGQGYNEQFF. DNA of the CDR3: TGTGCCAGCAGTGAAGAGGGACAGGGCTACAATGAGCAGTTCTTC. This chain connects TRBV2 to TRBJ2-1, with TRBD1 matching 9 bases. The CDR3 totals 15 residues. In germline, CDR1 is SNHLY, CDR2 FYNNEI. V was pared by 1 base and J by 3 bases, with 1 base of the junction left unmatched.

This chain joins TRBV28 and TRBJ1-3, with a tentative D call TRBD1 (6 bases). V was clipped by 2 bases and J by 0 bases, with 11 bases between them. CDR1 is MDHEN, CDR2 SYDVKM, per germline. The CDR3 runs 16 residues. The CDR3 sequence: CASSLLQGHSGNTIYF. The CDR3 region has the DNA TGTGCCAGCAGTTTACTACAGGGACACTCTGGAAACACCATATATTTT.

The chain has TRBV7-9 and TRBJ2-3, with D possibly being TRBD2 (5 bases). Per germline, CDR1 SEHNR and CDR2 FQNEAQ (reference sequence). The CDR3 spans 13 residues. The germline V and J ends were trimmed by 5 bases and 6 bases, with 12 bases remaining between them. The CDR3, as DNA: TGTGCCAGCAGCGCCGGGGAGTTTGATACGCAGTATTTT. Translation gives CASSAGEFDTQYF.

The CDR3 DNA is TGTGCCAGTAGTATAGATGTGGGGGGGCGGGATCAGTACTTC. Amino acid sequence: CASSIDVGGRDQYF. The rearrangement joins TRBV19 to TRBJ2-4; a weak D match, TRBD2 (7 bases). V gave up 0 bases and J gave up 12 bases, with 15 bases separating them. The CDR3 sequence is 14 residues long. Germline V CDR1 and CDR2: LNHDA, SQIVND (reference sequence).

The chain links TRBV4-1 to TRBJ2-1, with D perhaps TRBD1 (6 bases). Germline V gene data show CDR1 as MGHRA and CDR2 as YSYEKL. Trimming removed 0 bases at V and 4 bases at J, with 10 bases between. The CDR3 covers 15 residues. CDR3 bases: TGCGCCAGCAGCCAAGAAAGACAGGCGTACAATGAGCAGTTCTTC. Its protein is CASSQERQAYNEQFF.

The chain links TRBV5-1 to TRBJ2-7; D might be TRBD1 (6 bases). CDR3 length equals 13 residues. Germline CDR1 SGHRS, CDR2 YFSETQ. The ends were cut back, 4 bases at V and 2 bases at J, with 10 bases in the middle. The CDR3 spells CASSQTGAYEQYF. In DNA, the CDR3 is TGCGCCAGCAGCCAGACAGGAGCCTACGAGCAGTACTTC.

The rearrangement links TRBV29-1 to TRBJ2-3; the match to TRBD1 covers 9 bases. With 8 bases clipped from V and 3 bases from J, the junction kept 6 bases outside the gene matches. The germline V gene encodes CDR1 SQVTM and CDR2 ANQGSEA. The CDR3 covers 13 residues. CDR3 in DNA: TGCAGCACAGGGACAGGGCAAACAGATACGCAGTATTTT. Residues: CSTGTGQTDTQYF.

The V and J genes are TRBV9 and TRBJ1-1; tentative D call: TRBD1 (6 bases). Germline V gene sequence: CDR1 SGDLS, CDR2 YYNGEE. This CDR3 is 15 amino acids long. V was pared by 3 bases and J by 3 bases, with 15 bases between. As DNA, the CDR3 is TGTGCCAGCAGCGCCCTATCGGGGGGCCACACTGAAGCTTTCTTT. Its protein is CASSALSGGHTEAFF.

The V gene is TRBV6-1, the J gene TRBJ1-4; D is ambiguous. This CDR3 region has 15 residues. V gave up 0 bases and J gave up 8 bases, with 13 bases separating them. The V gene's germline CDR1 is MNHNS and CDR2 SASEGT. CDR3 bases: TGTGCCAGCAGTGAAGCAAGGATCCGAGGGGAAAAACTGTTTTTT. Its translation is CASSEARIRGEKLFF.

This chain's CDR3 is CASSGRVPNTEAFF. The CDR3 nucleotides read TGTGCCAGCAGTGGCCGGGTTCCGAACACTGAAGCTTTCTTT. The gene calls are TRBV6-1 and TRBJ1-1; D is ambiguous. Trimming removed 4 bases from V and 1 base from J, with 10 bases in between. This CDR3 region has 14 residues. CDR1 MNHNS and CDR2 SASEGT come from the germline V gene.